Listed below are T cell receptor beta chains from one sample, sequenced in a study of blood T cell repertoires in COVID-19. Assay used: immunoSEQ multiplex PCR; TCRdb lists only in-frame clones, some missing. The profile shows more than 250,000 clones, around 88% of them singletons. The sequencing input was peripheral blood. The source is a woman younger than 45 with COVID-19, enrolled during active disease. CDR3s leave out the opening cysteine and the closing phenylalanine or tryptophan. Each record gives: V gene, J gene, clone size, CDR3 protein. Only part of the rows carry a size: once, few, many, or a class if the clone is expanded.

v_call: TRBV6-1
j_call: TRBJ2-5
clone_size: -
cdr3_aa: ASSEVRGGETQY

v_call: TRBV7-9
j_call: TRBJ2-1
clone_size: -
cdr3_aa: ASTVGAGEAYNEQF

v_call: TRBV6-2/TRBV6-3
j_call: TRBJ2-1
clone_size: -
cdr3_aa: ASSPVLAGGYNEQF

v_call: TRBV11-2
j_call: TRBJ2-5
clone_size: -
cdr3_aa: ASSLGPERRETQY

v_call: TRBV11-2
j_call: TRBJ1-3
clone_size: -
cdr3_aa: ASSSLPGTARGNTIY

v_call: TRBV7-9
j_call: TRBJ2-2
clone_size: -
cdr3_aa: ASSPPRQGDTGELF

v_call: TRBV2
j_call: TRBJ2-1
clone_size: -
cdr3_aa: ASIGTGLNEQF

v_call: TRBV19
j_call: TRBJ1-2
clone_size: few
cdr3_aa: ASSIGRVYGYT

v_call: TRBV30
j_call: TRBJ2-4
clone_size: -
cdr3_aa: AWSQVVAGVPLAKNIQY

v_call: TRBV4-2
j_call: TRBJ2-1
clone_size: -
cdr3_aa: ASSQVAGNEQF

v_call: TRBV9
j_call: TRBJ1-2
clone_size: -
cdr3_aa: ASSVGTGYGYT

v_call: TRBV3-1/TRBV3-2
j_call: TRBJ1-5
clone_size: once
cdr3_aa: ASSQDLGGGNQPQH

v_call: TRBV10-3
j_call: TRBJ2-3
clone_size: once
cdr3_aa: AAQGLSTDTQY

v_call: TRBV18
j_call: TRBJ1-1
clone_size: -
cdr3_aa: ASSTRGDTEAF

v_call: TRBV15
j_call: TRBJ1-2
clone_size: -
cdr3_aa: ATSGTRQGYGYT

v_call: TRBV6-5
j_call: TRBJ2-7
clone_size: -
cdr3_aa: ASSYGQAPTYEQY

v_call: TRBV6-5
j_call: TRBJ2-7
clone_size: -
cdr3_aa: ASNGDSYEQY

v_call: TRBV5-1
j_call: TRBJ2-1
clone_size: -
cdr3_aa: ASSSGTSGANNEQF

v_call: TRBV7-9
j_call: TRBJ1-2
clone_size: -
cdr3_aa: ASSLGGRGFFRHGYT

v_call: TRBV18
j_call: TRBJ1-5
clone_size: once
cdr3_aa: ASSSRDSRNQPQH

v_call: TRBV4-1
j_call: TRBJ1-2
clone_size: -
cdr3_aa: ASSEAGTGLNGYT

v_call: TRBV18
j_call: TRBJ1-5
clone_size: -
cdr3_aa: ASAKEYSNQPQH

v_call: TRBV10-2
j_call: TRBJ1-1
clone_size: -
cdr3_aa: ASRTGHIAPNTEAF

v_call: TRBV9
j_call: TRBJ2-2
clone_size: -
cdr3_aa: ASSVEGGAAGELF

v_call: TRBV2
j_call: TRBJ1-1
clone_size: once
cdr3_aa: AVLGRQGLNTEAF

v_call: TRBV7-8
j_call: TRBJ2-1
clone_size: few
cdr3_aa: ASSVDRVGNEQF

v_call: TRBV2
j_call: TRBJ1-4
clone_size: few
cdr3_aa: ASSESGQGFEKLF

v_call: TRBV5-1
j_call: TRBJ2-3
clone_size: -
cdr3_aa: ASSLTPGASGTDTQY

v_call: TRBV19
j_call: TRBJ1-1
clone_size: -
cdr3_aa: ASSIEGGTEAF

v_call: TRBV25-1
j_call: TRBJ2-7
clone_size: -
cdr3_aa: ASSDPLTYEQY

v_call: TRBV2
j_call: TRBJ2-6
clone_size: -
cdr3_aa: ASSFTGYVLT

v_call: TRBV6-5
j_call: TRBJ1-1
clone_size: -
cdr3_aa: ASRTGKDTEAF

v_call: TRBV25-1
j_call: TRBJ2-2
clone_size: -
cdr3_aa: ASSPGTGDTGELF

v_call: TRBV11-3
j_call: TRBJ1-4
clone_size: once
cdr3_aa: ASSSKGQIASDGVKLF

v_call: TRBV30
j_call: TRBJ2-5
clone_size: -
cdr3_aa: AWSEGTGVIQETQY

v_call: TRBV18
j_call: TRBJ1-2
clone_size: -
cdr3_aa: ASSPRGTGLNYGYT

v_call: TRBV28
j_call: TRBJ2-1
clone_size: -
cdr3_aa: ASSFLRGPYNEQF

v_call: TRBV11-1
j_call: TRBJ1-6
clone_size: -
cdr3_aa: ASSLDSNSPLH

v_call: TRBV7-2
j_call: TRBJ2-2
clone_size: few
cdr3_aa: ASSFVSSTGELF

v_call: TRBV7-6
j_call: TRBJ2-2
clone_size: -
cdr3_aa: ASSSDVGLAGGELF

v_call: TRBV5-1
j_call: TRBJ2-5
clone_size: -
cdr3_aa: ASSRVGGTAAQY

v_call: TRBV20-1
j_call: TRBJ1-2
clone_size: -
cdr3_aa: SAKQGEGYT

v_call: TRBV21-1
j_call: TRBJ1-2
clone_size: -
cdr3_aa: ASNSVRETETDYGYT

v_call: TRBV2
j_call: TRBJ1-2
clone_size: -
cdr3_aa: ASSADSWTVGYT

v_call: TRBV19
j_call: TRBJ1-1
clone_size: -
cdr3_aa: ASSQGGDREAF